This T cell receptor beta chain emerged from a study of Graves' ophthalmopathy and Graves' hyperthyroidism (dated by TCRdb to 2016 to 2019). Notes on the research overall: Peripheral blood was collected before any treatment was given, at the time of initial diagnosis. The study used TCR beta repertoire signatures to distinguish Graves' ophthalmopathy from Graves' hyperthyroidism and to predict progression to ophthalmopathy. In total, around 130 blood samples were TCR-sequenced: approximately 40 ophthalmopathy, some 75 hyperthyroidism and roughly 17 hyperthyroidism-to-ophthalmopathy patients. To explore V-J signatures that distinguish ophthalmopathy from hyperthyroidism, a discovery set of about a hundred patients was enrolled, made up of 40 to 45 with ophthalmopathy and some 60 with stable hyperthyroidism. For independent validation, a separate cohort was made up of 18 hyperthyroidism patients plus 17 patients who later progressed from hyperthyroidism to ophthalmopathy. In about six hyperthyroidism patients, T-cell repertoires of thyroid tissue and blood were compared. Following sample collection, hyperthyroidism patients were given methimazole at a starting dose of 30 mg daily, and ophthalmopathy patients were given high-dose intravenous methylprednisolone. For training and testing, the 100 patients in the discovery cohort were randomly divided in a 7:3 ratio.

Stable hyperthyroidism was defined as no progression to ophthalmopathy within 18 months of follow-up. Hyperthyroidism patients were newly diagnosed, were aged 18 to 65 years, and had a disease duration under 2 months. Patients with other autoimmune diseases, uncontrolled infections, pregnancy or lactation were excluded from the study. Clinical symptoms, serum thyroxine, TRAb, thyroid ultrasound and orbital computed tomography were used for diagnosis. Using Ficoll-Paque density gradient centrifugation, PBMCs were isolated from over 8.5 ml of fresh peripheral blood. Total RNA was extracted using Trizol reagent, and RNA quality was checked on an Agilent 2100 Bioanalyzer. This clonotype was seen only once. The antigen this receptor binds is unknown. The record has no base qualities; no much larger clone is one base away. One read is thin evidence. The germline V gene (reference sequence) provides CDR1 DFQATT and CDR2 SNEGSKA. Trimming leaves V shorter by 3 bases and J shorter by 0 bases, with the junction holding 10 bases beyond the gene matches. Spanning cysteine to phenylalanine, the CDR3 consists of 17 amino acids. The CDR3 DNA has 51 bases and is translated from base 1.

For repertoire sequencing, TCR beta CDR3 regions were amplified from RNA transcripts. The first round was an RT-PCR using HTBI primers with the Qiagen OneStep RT-PCR kit, and this first round was followed by a second-round multiplex PCR, then size selection and purification. The libraries underwent paired-end sequencing with 100 bp reads on an Illumina HiSeq2000. In the paper's pipeline: SOAPnuke was used to process the reads, throwing out any read that had adapters, had uncalled bases, had a mean Phred below 15, or lacked an exact constant-primer or identifier match. High-quality paired reads were merged with COPE v1.2.5. Each unique nucleotide sequence was treated as a clonotype, and MiTCR v1.1 was used to align the clonotypes to the IMGT TRB V, D and J references. Analysis was restricted to V-J combinations with a frequency above 0.0001, which covered roughly 99% of repertoires. For each V-J combination, a TCR clonal expansion and chaos score was defined as the ratio of F50 clonal expansion to chaos observed in the TCRdist matrix. Welch's t-statistics and random forest were used to reduce features to about a dozen V-J combinations, which were fed into a naive Bayes classifier. The similarity between thyroid and blood repertoires was quantified using the Morisita-Horn index. The public sequencing data were trimmed at Q25 with fastp and processed into clonotypes with MiXCR by TCRdb, which kept only in-frame beta chains. CDR3 protein duplicates are merged, each entry listing the most common genes and DNA. Clone size and V and J calls follow TCRdb, not the original study. The sample table holds about 620,000 distinct CDR3 sequences, of which 22% were seen once. In total, the top ten clones hold roughly 6.9% of the sample.

Findings and caveats that apply to the study as a whole: In validation, the model predicted ophthalmopathy progression with more than 70% sensitivity and 72% to 80% specificity; more than ten predicted patients were CT-confirmed with GO in a median of about 6.1 months. The 13-signature model separated ophthalmopathy from stable hyperthyroidism with 85% to 90% sensitivity and just under 84% specificity in cross-validation, and 80%/75% in the test set. Among expanded thyroid clonotypes with frequency above 0.001, most also showed up in blood, which suggests that blood repertoires may reflect the thyroid immune response. Sample size was not predetermined statistically, and investigators were not blinded to group allocation.

The V gene is TRBV20-1 and the J gene is TRBJ1-5; 8 nucleotides in the junction match TRBD1. The sequencing input was peripheral blood. The TCR was taken from a woman younger than 35 with stable Graves' hyperthyroidism. Some clones in this sample may be carry-over from other donors' samples. Donor details come from another sample of the same person, matched by shared clones. The DNA reads as follows: TGCAGTGCTAGCAGTTACAGGACAGGGTATAGCAATCAGCCCCAGCATTTT. Its translation is CSASSYRTGYSNQPQHF.